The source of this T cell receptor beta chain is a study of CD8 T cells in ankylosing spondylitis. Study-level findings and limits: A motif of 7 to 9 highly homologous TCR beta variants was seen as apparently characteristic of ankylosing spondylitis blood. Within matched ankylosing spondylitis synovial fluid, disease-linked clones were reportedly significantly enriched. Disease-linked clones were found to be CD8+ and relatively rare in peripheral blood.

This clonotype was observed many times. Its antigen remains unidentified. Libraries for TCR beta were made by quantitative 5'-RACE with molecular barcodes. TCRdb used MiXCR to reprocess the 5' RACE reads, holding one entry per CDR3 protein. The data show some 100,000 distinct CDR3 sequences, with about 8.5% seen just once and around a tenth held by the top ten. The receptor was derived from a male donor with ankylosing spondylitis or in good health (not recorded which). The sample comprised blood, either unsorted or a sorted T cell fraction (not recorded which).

Here the CDR3 DNA reads TGTGCCAGCAGCGTAGCGGCTAGCGGGAGTGCAGGGGCCAACGTCCTGACTTTC. It codes for CASSVAASGSAGANVLTF. The J gene is TRBJ2-6, the V gene TRBV9; 10 bases match TRBD2. Germline lookup yields CDR1 SGDLS and CDR2 YYNGEE. J was trimmed by 4 bases and V by 0 bases; bases with no gene match: 7. The CDR3 length is 18 residues.